This entry lists 28 T cell receptor beta chains sequenced from one sample in a study of CD8 T cells in Susac syndrome. RNA totalling about 0.45 to 1 ug underwent reverse transcription with random hexamers. One entry per CDR3 protein results from TCRdb running MiXCR on the immunoSEQ multiplex PCR reads. The data show 400,000 to 550,000 distinct CDR3 sequences, around 85% seen once. The specimen sequenced was CD8+ T cells from PBMCs. The source is a human donor with multiple sclerosis.

The gene calls are TRBV3-1 and TRBJ2-1, with TRBD2 matching 9 bases. CDR1 LGHDT and CDR2 YNNKEL come from the germline V gene (reference sequence). The J segment lost 3 bases and the V segment lost 1 base, leaving 16 bases of the junction unmatched. CDR3 length: 20 amino acids. The CDR3, as DNA: TGTGCCAGCAGCCAAGGGATGTTTGGGATAGCGGGGGACCTCTACAATGAGCAGTTCTTC. This encodes CASSQGMFGIAGDLYNEQFF.

The rearrangement joins TRBV19 to TRBJ2-5; TRBD2 might be the D (6 bases). Trimming took 8 bases from V and 5 from J, leaving 12 bases between them. The CDR3 is 12 residues long. Germline V gene lookup returns CDR1 LNHDA and CDR2 SQIVND (reference sequence). The CDR3 loop is CASRDSFETQYF. CDR3 DNA: TGTGCCAGTCGGGACTCCTTTGAGACCCAGTACTTC.

This chain connects TRBV4-1 to TRBJ1-5, with no clear D. Germline V lookup: CDR1 MGHRA, CDR2 YSYEKL. Trimming stripped 0 bases from V and 0 bases from J, with 9 bases between. This CDR3 contains 16 residues. CDR3 sequence: CASSQDVSYSNQPQHF. Here the CDR3 DNA reads TGCGCCAGCAGCCAAGATGTAAGCTATAGCAATCAGCCCCAGCATTTT.

Only one count was recorded for this clonotype. The V call is TRBV28, the J call TRBJ1-5; 7 bases map to TRBD1. Germline V gives CDR1 MDHEN, CDR2 SYDVKM. V was pared by 2 bases and J by 0 bases, with 10 bases of the junction left unmatched. The CDR3 contains 18 residues. This chain's CDR3 is CASSLGQAAVPSNQPQHF. CDR3 DNA sequence: TGTGCCAGCAGTTTAGGACAGGCGGCGGTCCCTAGCAATCAGCCCCAGCATTTT.

The genes are TRBV6-6 and TRBJ2-7, with D unclear. The CDR3 consists of 14 residues. Trimming left V 0 bases short and J 6 bases short, with 12 bases between. The V gene's germline CDR1 is MNHNY and CDR2 SVGAGI (reference sequence). DNA of the CDR3: TGTGCCAGCAGTTACTCGAATGGGAACCCCGAGCAGTACTTC. Encoded protein: CASSYSNGNPEQYF.

The rearrangement links TRBV27 to TRBJ1-2; TRBD1 agrees at 9 bases. There are 13 residues in the CDR3. Germline V CDR1 and CDR2: MNHEY, SMNVEV (reference sequence). Trimming took 7 bases from V and 7 from J; bases not matched to a gene: 7. The CDR3 DNA is TGTGCCAGCACCCCGGGACAGGGTGGTGGCTACACCTTC. Its translation is CASTPGQGGGYTF.

The chain links TRBV3-1 to TRBJ2-1, with no clear D. Trimming removed 0 bases at V and 4 bases at J, with 13 bases between. Looked up from germline, CDR1 is LGHDT and CDR2 is YNNKEL (reference sequence). The CDR3 loop spans 16 amino acids. The CDR3 DNA reads TGTGCCAGCAGCCAAGATCCCCGGATTCGATACAATGAGCAGTTCTTC. Protein product: CASSQDPRIRYNEQFF.

The V call is TRBV10-3, the J call TRBJ2-1; 7 nucleotides match TRBD1. Trimming at V came to 4 bases and at J to 8 bases, leaving 5 bases not matched to a gene. CDR1 ENHRY and CDR2 SYGVKD come from the germline V gene. This CDR3 is built from 13 residues. The CDR3 reads CAISAEGADEQFF. In DNA form, the CDR3 reads TGTGCCATCAGTGCTGAGGGGGCAGATGAGCAGTTCTTC.

The V gene is TRBV7-9, the J gene TRBJ2-1; 10 bases agree with TRBD1. The CDR3 has 16 amino acids. Unmatched junction bases numbered 8, after V lost 5 bases and J lost 4 bases. CDR1 SEHNR and CDR2 FQNEAQ come from the germline V gene (reference sequence). The CDR3 region is CASSATGQGLYNEQFF. CDR3 coding DNA: TGTGCCAGCAGCGCCACGGGACAGGGGCTTTACAATGAGCAGTTCTTC.

The chain has TRBV7-6 and TRBJ1-4; 8 bases match TRBD1. The CDR3 contains 13 residues. After removal of 5 bases from V and 8 bases from J, the junction contained 4 bases not matched to a gene. In germline, CDR1 is SGHVS, CDR2 FNYEAQ. The CDR3 loop reads CASSPQGEEKLFF. CDR3 DNA sequence: TGTGCCAGCAGCCCACAGGGGGAAGAAAAACTGTTTTTT.

This chain uses TRBV2 with TRBJ2-1; no firm D call. This CDR3 spans 12 amino acids. Between the trimmed V and J ends, which lost 8 bases and 6 bases, there was a span of 11 bases. Germline V lookup: CDR1 SNHLY, CDR2 FYNNEI. The CDR3 DNA sequence: TGTGCCAGCCTAACGTGGGGCAATGAGCAGTTCTTC. The encoded protein is CASLTWGNEQFF. The whole variable domain, filled in from reference TRBV2 and TRBJ2-1, reads EPEVTQTPSHQVTQMGQEVILRCVPISNHLYFYWYRQILGQKVEFLVSFYNNEISEKSEIFDDQFSVERPDGSNFTLKIRSTKLEDSAMYFCASLTWGNEQFFGPGTRLTVL.

The chain is built from TRBV20-1 and TRBJ2-7; D is unclear. The V end lost 2 bases, the J end lost 3 bases, and 11 bases lay between the germline ends. Germline V gene lookup returns CDR1 DFQATT and CDR2 SNEGSKA (reference sequence). The CDR3 runs to 13 residues. The CDR3 DNA sequence: TGCAGTGCTAGACCTCCGAATGGCTACGAGCAGTACTTC. Its translation: CSARPPNGYEQYF.

The chain joins TRBV2 to TRBJ2-6; D unclear. The CDR3 consists of 15 residues. Germline values: CDR1 SNHLY, CDR2 FYNNEI. V was pared by 6 bases and J by 1 base, with 10 bases between. Here the CDR3 DNA reads TGTGCCAGCAGGGGTATCCGGTCTGGGGCCAACGTCCTGACTTTC. This translates into CASRGIRSGANVLTF.

The CDR3 DNA reads as TGTGCCAGCAGCCTTCGGGAAGGGACATTCCGTGAAGCTTTCTTT. Residues: CASSLREGTFREAFF. The gene calls are TRBV12-3 or TRBV12-4 and TRBJ1-1; tentatively, D is TRBD1 (6 bases). The CDR3 has 15 amino acids. The ends were cut back, 6 bases at V and 7 bases at J, with 21 bases in the middle.

The chain combines TRBV5-1 with TRBJ2-1; D is unresolved. The V gene's germline CDR1 is SGHRS and CDR2 YFSETQ. Trimming cost V 2 bases and J 6 bases, with 18 bases left between them. The CDR3 spans 16 residues. The CDR3 DNA is TGCGCCAGCAGCTTTGTCCCGAGCCCTCCAGGCAATGAGCAGTTCTTC. It encodes CASSFVPSPPGNEQFF.

The chain combines TRBV20-1 with TRBJ2-1, with D perhaps TRBD1 (7 bases). Germline lookup yields CDR1 DFQATT and CDR2 SNEGSKA (reference sequence). V dropped 6 bases and J dropped 4 bases, with 16 bases sitting between them. The CDR3 spans 14 residues. The CDR3: CSARGEAHYNEQFF. DNA for the CDR3: TGCAGTGCCAGGGGGGAGGCCCATTACAATGAGCAGTTCTTC.

J is TRBJ1-1 and V is TRBV4-1; D is possibly TRBD1 (6 bases). There are 15 residues in the CDR3. V was clipped by 0 bases and J by 3 bases, with 11 bases between them. Germline CDR1 and CDR2: MGHRA and YSYEKL. CDR3 in amino acids: CASSQDWTVYTEAFF. The CDR3 nucleotides are TGCGCCAGCAGCCAAGATTGGACAGTATACACTGAAGCTTTCTTT.

The gene calls are TRBV27 and TRBJ2-7; 13 bases align to TRBD2. There are 14 residues in the CDR3. Germline CDR1 MNHEY, CDR2 SMNVEV (reference sequence). V lost 6 bases to trimming and J lost 6 bases; unmatched junction nucleotides: 5. CDR3 sequence (DNA): TGTGCCAGCAGCTGGACTAGCGGGAGTCGCGAGCAGTACTTC. Encoded protein: CASSWTSGSREQYF.

This clonotype was seen a few times. The J gene is TRBJ2-1, the V gene TRBV7-9; a possible D gene is TRBD2 (5 bases). The V end was cut by 1 base, the J end by 4 bases, with 8 bases between. CDR1 and CDR2 from the germline V gene are SEHNR and FQNEAQ (reference sequence). This CDR3 spans 14 amino acids. CDR3 in DNA: TGTGCCAGCAGCTTAGACTCGGGGTACAATGAGCAGTTCTTC. Encoded protein: CASSLDSGYNEQFF.

V and J are TRBV5-1 and TRBJ1-3; 8 positions agree with TRBD1. The CDR3 extends over 17 amino acids. Germline loops: CDR1 SGHRS, CDR2 YFSETQ. V shed 4 bases and J 0 bases; nucleotides not matched to a gene: 9. CDR3: CASSPEGTGGSGNTIYF. The CDR3 DNA follows: TGCGCCAGCAGCCCGGAAGGGACAGGAGGCTCTGGAAACACCATATATTTT.

This chain connects TRBV6-1 to TRBJ1-2; TRBD1 is a possible D gene (6 bases). V was pared by 0 bases and J by 6 bases, with 17 bases between. This CDR3 is 16 amino acids long. CDR1 and CDR2 (germline): MNHNS, SASEGT. CDR3 nucleotides: TGTGCCAGCAGTGAAGCCTTGGAGGGGGTAGGAGATGGCTACACCTTC. It specifies CASSEALEGVGDGYTF.

J is TRBJ1-1 and V is TRBV3-1, with a possible D match to TRBD1 (6 bases). This CDR3 contains 15 residues. Germline V CDR1 and CDR2: LGHDT, YNNKEL (reference sequence). Trimming stripped 4 bases from V and 3 bases from J, with 15 bases between. CDR3 nucleotide sequence: TGTGCCAGCAGCCCAAACAGGGACGGGTACACTGAAGCTTTCTTT. Residues: CASSPNRDGYTEAFF.

This clonotype appeared once. V gene TRBV28 combines with J gene TRBJ1-1, with TRBD1 matching over 7 bases. In germline, CDR1 is MDHEN, CDR2 SYDVKM. Germline trimming cut 7 bases from V and 0 bases from J; bases unmatched to any gene: 2. CDR3 size: 13 residues. The CDR3 nucleotides are TGTGCCAGCATGGGACAGATGAACACTGAAGCTTTCTTT. It translates to CASMGQMNTEAFF. Variable domain in full (rest from reference TRBV28 and TRBJ1-1): DVKVTQSSRYLVKRTGEKVFLECVQDMDHENMFWYRQDPGLGLRLIYFSYDVKMKEKGDIPEGYSVSREKKERFSLILESASTNQTSMYLCASMGQMNTEAFFGQGTRLTVV.

The V gene is TRBV29-1, the J gene TRBJ2-1, with 10 bases matching TRBD2. The germline CDR1 and CDR2 sequences are SQVTM and ANQGSEA. The CDR3 length is 16 residues. The V segment lost 4 bases and the J segment 4 bases; nucleotides outside the gene matches: 10. The CDR3 bases are TGCAGCGTTGTGTCCCTAGCGGGGGAGGGATACAATGAGCAGTTCTTC. Translated, it gives CSVVSLAGEGYNEQFF.

V usage is TRBV4-1 and J usage is TRBJ1-1; D is ambiguous. V was clipped by 0 bases and J by 2 bases, with 10 bases between them. This CDR3 contains 15 residues. Germline loops: CDR1 MGHRA, CDR2 YSYEKL. The CDR3 sequence is CASSQDPAGNTEAFF. The CDR3 DNA sequence: TGCGCCAGCAGCCAAGATCCGGCGGGAAACACTGAAGCTTTCTTT.

The chain couples TRBV6-1 to TRBJ2-7; tentatively, D is TRBD1 (6 bases). Trimming cost V 6 bases and J 6 bases, with 15 bases left between them. Germline values: CDR1 MNHNS, CDR2 SASEGT. The CDR3 loop spans 13 amino acids. The CDR3 protein is CASSRGPPAEQYF. The CDR3 DNA is TGTGCCAGCAGCAGGGGACCCCCCGCCGAGCAGTACTTC.

V and J are TRBV30 and TRBJ1-1; 7 bases align to TRBD1. CDR3 length equals 17 residues. Germline-derived CDR1 and CDR2 are GTSNPN and SVGIG (reference sequence). V lost 1 base, J lost 7 bases, and 18 bases stayed unmatched. Written as DNA, the CDR3 is TGTGCCTGGAGTGCCGCCTACCCGACAGGGCGGGGGTTTGAAGCTTTCTTT. Encoded protein: CAWSAAYPTGRGFEAFF.

The V call is TRBV29-1, the J call TRBJ1-1; D gene unclear. Trimming left V 1 base short and J 1 base short, with 7 bases between. The length of the CDR3 is 13 residues. The V gene's germline CDR1 is SQVTM and CDR2 ANQGSEA. The CDR3 coding sequence is TGCAGCGTTGAAGTCAGGACGAACACTGAAGCTTTCTTT. This encodes CSVEVRTNTEAFF. The full variable domain, rest sourced from reference TRBV29-1 and TRBJ1-1, is SAVISQKPSRDICQRGTSLTIQCQVDSQVTMMFWYRQQPGQSLTLIATANQGSEATYESGFVIDKFPISRPNLTFSTLTVSNMSPEDSSIYLCSVEVRTNTEAFFGQGTRLTVV.